Following are 30 T cell receptor beta chains from one sample sequenced in a study of T cell responses to AZD1222 COVID-19 vaccine. Only in-frame clones appear in the TCRdb table, and some are missing; sequencing was by immunoSEQ multiplex PCR. Of approximately 150,000 clones listed, approximately 89% are singletons. Sample: peripheral blood, taken on day 0 of AZD1222 vaccination. These receptors originate from an adult in good health.

This chain joins TRBV24-1 and TRBJ2-3; D call uncertain. The CDR3 has 14 residues. V was pared by 0 bases and J by 2 bases, with 5 bases between. CDR1 is KGHDR and CDR2 is SFDVKD in the germline V gene. CDR3 bases: TGTGCCACCAGTGATTTGTCCCACACAGATACGCAGTATTTT. Residues: CATSDLSHTDTQYF.

The V gene is TRBV18, the J gene TRBJ1-3, with 9 bases identical to TRBD1. In germline, CDR1 is KGHSH, CDR2 LQKENI. V lost 4 bases and J lost 2; bases outside the gene matches: 3. The CDR3 has 15 residues. The CDR3 DNA reads as TGTGCCAGCTCACGGACAGGGGAGGCTGGAAACACCATATATTTT. It encodes CASSRTGEAGNTIYF.

This clone appeared a few times. This sequence joins TRBV20-1 and TRBJ2-7; 13 nucleotides align to TRBD2. The CDR3 has 14 amino acids. Per germline, CDR1 DFQATT and CDR2 SNEGSKA (reference sequence). Losses at the gene ends were 3 bases for V and 5 bases for J; bases not matched to a gene: 4. The CDR3 coding sequence is TGCAGTGCTAGTAGGGGGACTAGCGGGAACGAGCAGTACTTC. This gives the protein CSASRGTSGNEQYF.

The DNA for the CDR3 is TGCGCCAGCAGCCGATCCCTTGCGAGTCCCTACAATGAGCAGTTCTTC. Its translation: CASSRSLASPYNEQFF. V is TRBV5-1 and J is TRBJ2-1; D not certain. Germline CDR1 reads SGHRS; CDR2 reads YFSETQ. The CDR3 contains 16 residues. V dropped 4 bases and J dropped 2 bases, with 16 bases sitting between them.

This chain's CDR3 is CASSQDRVAGFSGSANQPQHF. The CDR3 DNA reads TGCGCCAGCAGCCAAGATAGGGTCGCGGGGTTTTCGGGGTCTGCCAATCAGCCCCAGCATTTT. The V gene is TRBV4-1, the J gene TRBJ1-5; D unresolved. Germline V gene sequence: CDR1 MGHRA, CDR2 YSYEKL. CDR3 length: 21 amino acids. Deletions cut 0 bases from V and 3 bases from J, with 27 bases between.

The gene calls are TRBV14 and TRBJ2-1; D call uncertain. CDR1 and CDR2 from the germline V gene are SGHDN and FVKESK. The CDR3 spans 15 residues. V was trimmed by 0 bases and J by 8 bases, leaving 14 bases between them. CDR3 amino acids: CASSQDPWGIDEQFF. In DNA form, the CDR3 reads TGTGCCAGCAGCCAAGATCCATGGGGAATCGATGAGCAGTTCTTC.

The chain employs TRBV5-1 and TRBJ2-3, with a possible D match to TRBD2 (5 bases). Germline lookup yields CDR1 SGHRS and CDR2 YFSETQ. CDR3 length: 11 amino acids. Trimming removed 5 bases at V and 4 bases at J, with 5 bases between. CDR3 DNA: TGCGCCAGCAGGGGAGCAGATACGCAGTATTTT. It yields the protein CASRGADTQYF.

The genes are TRBV27 and TRBJ2-5, with 8 positions matching TRBD1. From germline, CDR1 is MNHEY and CDR2 SMNVEV (reference sequence). The CDR3 is 18 residues long. J gave up 2 bases and V 3 bases, and 14 bases lay outside the gene matches. This CDR3 reads CASSFGQGRGYQQETQYF. The DNA of the CDR3 is TGTGCCAGCAGTTTTGGACAGGGACGGGGCTATCAACAAGAGACCCAGTACTTC.

The chain has TRBV7-6 and TRBJ2-5, with 9 bases lining up with TRBD1. The CDR3 has 14 residues. The germline V gene encodes CDR1 SGHVS and CDR2 FNYEAQ. After removal of 3 bases from V and 6 bases from J, the junction contained 5 bases not matched to a gene. CDR3 DNA: TGTGCCAGCAGCTTGACAGGGGGGGCGAAGACCCAGTACTTC. Protein product: CASSLTGGAKTQYF.

V usage is TRBV19 and J usage is TRBJ1-4; no reliable D call. This CDR3 is 16 amino acids long. V lost 4 bases and J lost 1, with 13 bases in between. CDR1 LNHDA and CDR2 SQIVND come from the germline V gene (reference sequence). CDR3 residues: CASSTGRTLTNEKLFF. CDR3 nucleotide sequence: TGTGCCAGTAGTACAGGACGGACCCTAACTAATGAAAAACTGTTTTTT.

This chain connects TRBV28 to TRBJ2-7; D unresolved. Trimming took off 2 bases at V and 2 bases at J, with 7 bases between the two ends. Germline V lookup: CDR1 MDHEN, CDR2 SYDVKM. The CDR3 loop spans 13 amino acids. CDR3 in amino acids: CASSLEVPYEQYF. CDR3 nucleotides: TGTGCCAGCAGTTTAGAGGTACCCTACGAGCAGTACTTC.

This clone was observed a single time. This chain uses TRBV28 with TRBJ2-7, with D possibly TRBD2 on 7 matching bases. Germline CDR1 reads MDHEN; CDR2 reads SYDVKM. The CDR3 extends over 15 amino acids. V shed 6 bases and J shed 6 bases, with 21 bases lying between them. CDR3 region: CASSRGGTQGGEQYF. CDR3 nucleotides: TGTGCCAGCAGCCGCGGGGGCACACAGGGAGGCGAGCAGTACTTC.

V gene TRBV6-5 combines with J gene TRBJ2-1; 10 bases are shared with TRBD1. This CDR3 region has 15 residues. Germline CDR1 and CDR2: MNHEY and SVGAGI. J gave up 3 bases and V 5 bases, and 4 bases lay outside the gene matches. DNA for the CDR3: TGTGCCAGCAGTCCATGGACAGGGGGCTACAATGAGCAGTTCTTC. This gives the protein CASSPWTGGYNEQFF.

The chain is built from TRBV13 and TRBJ2-7, with TRBD1 matching 9 bases. Germline-derived CDR1 and CDR2 are PRHDT and FYEKMQ (reference sequence). CDR3 size: 13 residues. V lost 5 bases and J lost 6; bases outside the gene matches: 5. The CDR3 loop is CASSSGQGPEQYF. The CDR3 nucleotides are TGTGCCAGCAGCAGCGGACAGGGGCCCGAGCAGTACTTC.

The rearrangement joins TRBV5-1 to TRBJ2-3, with D maybe TRBD2 (6 bases). The ends were cut back, 5 bases at V and 2 bases at J, with 21 bases in the middle. Germline-derived CDR1 and CDR2 are SGHRS and YFSETQ. The CDR3 covers 17 residues. CDR3 nucleotide sequence: TGCGCCAGCAGTCGGGAGCGGAGCGGAGCATTCACAGATACGCAGTATTTT. Protein product: CASSRERSGAFTDTQYF.

The V call is TRBV6-1, the J call TRBJ1-5; 7 bases agree with TRBD1. This CDR3 is 18 amino acids long. The junction had 9 bases not matched to a gene; V was cut back by 1 base and J by 0 bases. Germline V gives CDR1 MNHNS, CDR2 SASEGT. The CDR3 protein is CASSEGQGGPYSNQPQHF. The CDR3 DNA follows: TGTGCCAGCAGTGAAGGCCAGGGGGGTCCCTATAGCAATCAGCCCCAGCATTTT.

The chain joins TRBV13 to TRBJ1-3, with 7 bases aligning to TRBD1. CDR1 is PRHDT and CDR2 is FYEKMQ in the germline V gene (reference sequence). The CDR3 consists of 17 residues. V was pared by 1 base and J by 3 bases, with 9 bases of the junction left unmatched. The CDR3 here is CASSLERGQDIGNTIYF. CDR3 in DNA: TGTGCCAGCAGCTTAGAAAGAGGACAGGATATTGGAAACACCATATATTTT.

This clone was seen only once. The CDR3 sequence is CASGPGTSDQETQYF. The CDR3 DNA reads as TGTGCCAGTGGCCCCGGGACTAGTGACCAAGAGACCCAGTACTTC. The chain links TRBV7-8 to TRBJ2-5; 8 bases match TRBD2. Germline CDR1 SGHVS, CDR2 FQNEAQ. There are 15 residues in the CDR3. Losses at the gene ends were 9 bases for V and 0 bases for J; bases not matched to a gene: 9. Full variable domain (missing parts from reference TRBV7-8 and TRBJ2-5): GAGVSQSPRYKVAKRGQDVALRCDPISGHVSLFWYQQALGQGPEFLTYFQNEAQLDKSGLPSDRFFAERPEGSVSTLKIQRTQQEDSAVYLCASGPGTSDQETQYFGPGTRLLVL.

This rearrangement joins TRBV6-2 or TRBV6-3 to TRBJ2-7, with D perhaps being TRBD1 or TRBD2 (5 bases each). The germline V gene has CDR1 MNHEY and CDR2 SVGEGT. The V end was cut by 5 bases, the J end by 7 bases, with 15 bases between. The CDR3 extends over 13 amino acids. The CDR3 spells CASSPGHQREQYF. The CDR3 DNA is TGTGCCAGCAGTCCGGGGCACCAAAGGGAGCAGTACTTC.

V usage is TRBV6-2 or TRBV6-3 and J usage is TRBJ2-1; 7 nucleotides line up with TRBD2. This CDR3 contains 15 residues. Germline CDR1 and CDR2: MNHEY and SVGEGT. The junction had 4 bases not matched to a gene; V was cut back by 5 bases and J by 0 bases. CDR3 sequence (DNA): TGTGCCAGCAGTGGCGGGGGTAGCTCCTACAATGAGCAGTTCTTC. Its protein product is CASSGGGSSYNEQFF.

The gene calls are TRBV7-2 and TRBJ1-3; a weak D match, TRBD1 (6 bases). The CDR3 is 17 amino acids. The V and J ends lost 1 base and 0 bases respectively, with 13 bases between them. Germline loops: CDR1 SGHTA, CDR2 FQGNSA. The CDR3 bases are TGTGCCAGCAGCTTAGTGGGGGGCCTTAGCTCTGGAAACACCATATATTTT. This sequence encodes CASSLVGGLSSGNTIYF.

V usage is TRBV28 and J usage is TRBJ2-3; 13 bases line up with TRBD2. Germline CDR1 is MDHEN and CDR2 is SYDVKM. Losses at the gene ends were 6 bases for V and 4 bases for J; bases not matched to a gene: 13. The CDR3 covers 18 residues. The DNA for the CDR3 is TGTGCCAGCAGCGGGCCGGGACTAGCGGGAAGTTCTGCAGATACGCAGTATTTT. Translated, it gives CASSGPGLAGSSADTQYF.

The J gene is TRBJ2-7, the V gene TRBV6-5, with a weak D call TRBD2 (5 bases). V was trimmed by 2 bases and J by 5 bases, leaving 10 bases between them. The germline V gene encodes CDR1 MNHEY and CDR2 SVGAGI. The CDR3 covers 13 residues. The CDR3 spells CASSYTRGNEQYF. CDR3 sequence (DNA): TGTGCCAGCAGTTACACCCGGGGTAACGAGCAGTACTTC.

In this sample, this clone turned up once. This chain connects TRBV14 to TRBJ2-7; the D gene is possibly TRBD2 (5 bases). Trimming left V 0 bases short and J 4 bases short, with 13 bases between. Germline assignment: CDR1 SGHDN and CDR2 FVKESK. This CDR3 has 15 residues. CDR3 sequence: CASSQDIVRGYEQYF. In DNA, the CDR3 is TGTGCCAGCAGCCAAGATATCGTACGGGGTTACGAGCAGTACTTC.

The V and J genes are TRBV3-1 (or the pseudogene TRBV3-2) and TRBJ2-7; 10 bases line up with TRBD1. CDR3 length: 13 residues. The germline V gene encodes CDR1 LGHDT and CDR2 YNNKEL (reference sequence). The junction had 2 bases not matched to a gene; V was cut back by 3 bases and J by 6 bases. CDR3 residues: CASSQTGGSEQYF. The CDR3 DNA reads as TGTGCCAGCAGCCAGACAGGGGGCAGCGAGCAGTACTTC.

CDR3 sequence reads: CASSPPGNYGYTF. The DNA of the CDR3 is TGTGCCAGCTCACCTCCAGGGAACTATGGCTACACCTTC. V usage is TRBV18 and J usage is TRBJ1-2; a weak D match, TRBD1 (5 bases). This CDR3 is built from 13 residues. The V and J ends lost 3 bases and 2 bases respectively, with 7 bases between them. Germline V gives CDR1 KGHSH, CDR2 LQKENI.

The chain couples TRBV6-6 to TRBJ2-7; TRBD1 matches 12 bases. Trimming at V came to 6 bases and at J to 4 bases, leaving 4 bases not matched to a gene. Germline lookup yields CDR1 MNHNY and CDR2 SVGAGI (reference sequence). The CDR3 length is 14 residues. As DNA, the CDR3 is TGTGCCAGCAGCCTGGGACAGGGGGCTTACGAGCAGTACTTC. This sequence encodes CASSLGQGAYEQYF.

The rearrangement joins TRBV11-2 to TRBJ2-5, with TRBD2 matching over 8 bases. The J segment lost 1 base and the V segment lost 1 base, leaving 5 bases of the junction unmatched. CDR1 and CDR2 (germline): SGHAT, FQNNGV. CDR3 length: 16 amino acids. CDR3 sequence: CASSLVLAGGQETQYF. CDR3 DNA: TGTGCCAGCAGCTTAGTTCTGGCGGGGGGCCAAGAGACCCAGTACTTC.

V gene TRBV7-2 combines with J gene TRBJ2-7; 12 bases map to TRBD2. CDR1 is SGHTA, CDR2 FQGNSA, per germline. V dropped 4 bases and J dropped 2; count of bases not matched to a gene: 0. This CDR3 is built from 14 residues. CDR3 protein: CASSSSGRAYEQYF. DNA of the CDR3: TGTGCCAGCAGCTCTAGCGGGAGGGCCTACGAGCAGTACTTC. The complete variable domain, with remaining parts taken from reference TRBV7-2 and TRBJ2-7, reads GAGVSQSPSNKVTEKGKDVELRCDPISGHTALYWYRQSLGQGLEFLIYFQGNSAPDKSGLPSDRFSAERTGGSVSTLTIQRTQQEDSAVYLCASSSSGRAYEQYFGPGTRLTVT.

The chain joins TRBV7-9 to TRBJ2-1, with 9 bases identical to TRBD1. CDR1 and CDR2 (germline): SEHNR, FQNEAQ (reference sequence). Trimming took 4 bases from V and 1 from J; bases not matched to a gene: 5. The CDR3 sequence is 16 residues long. The CDR3 reads CASSYSGQGSYNEQFF. The CDR3, as DNA: TGTGCCAGCAGCTATTCAGGACAGGGGTCCTACAATGAGCAGTTCTTC.